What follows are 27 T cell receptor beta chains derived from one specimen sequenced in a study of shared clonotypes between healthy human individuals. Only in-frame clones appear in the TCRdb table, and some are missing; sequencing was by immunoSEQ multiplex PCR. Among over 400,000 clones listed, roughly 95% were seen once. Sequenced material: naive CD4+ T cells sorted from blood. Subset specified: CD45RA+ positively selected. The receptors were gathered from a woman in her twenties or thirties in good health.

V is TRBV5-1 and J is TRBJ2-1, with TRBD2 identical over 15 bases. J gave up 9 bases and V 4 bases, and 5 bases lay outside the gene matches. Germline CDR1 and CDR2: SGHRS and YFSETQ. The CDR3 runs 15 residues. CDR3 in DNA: TGCGCCAGCAGCCTGGGGACTAGCGGGAGGTTTGAGCAGTTCTTC. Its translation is CASSLGTSGRFEQFF.

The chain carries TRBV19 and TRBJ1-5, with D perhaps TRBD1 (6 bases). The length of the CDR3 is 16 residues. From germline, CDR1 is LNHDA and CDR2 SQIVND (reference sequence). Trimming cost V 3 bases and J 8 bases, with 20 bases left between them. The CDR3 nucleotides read TGTGCCAGTAGTATCGGAGTGAGCAGGGGAGTGGAGCCCCAGCATTTT. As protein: CASSIGVSRGVEPQHF.

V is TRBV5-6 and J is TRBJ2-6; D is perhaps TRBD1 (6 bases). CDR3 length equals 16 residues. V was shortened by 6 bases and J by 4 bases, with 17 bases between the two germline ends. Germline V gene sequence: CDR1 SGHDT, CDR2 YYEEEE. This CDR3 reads CASMIYRVSGANVLTF. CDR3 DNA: TGTGCCAGCATGATATACAGGGTATCCGGGGCCAACGTCCTGACTTTC.

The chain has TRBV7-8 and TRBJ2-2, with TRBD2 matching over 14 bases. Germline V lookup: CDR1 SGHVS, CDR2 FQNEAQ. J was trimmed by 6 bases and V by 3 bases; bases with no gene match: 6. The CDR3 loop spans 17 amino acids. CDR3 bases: TGTGCCAGCAGCTTCCCGGGACTAGCGGGAGTGGCCGGGGAGCTGTTTTTT. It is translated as CASSFPGLAGVAGELFF.

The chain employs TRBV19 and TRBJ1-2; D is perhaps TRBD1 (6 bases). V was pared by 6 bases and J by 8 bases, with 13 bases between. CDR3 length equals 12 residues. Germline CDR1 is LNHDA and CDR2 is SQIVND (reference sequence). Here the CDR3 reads CASRTGPSGYTF. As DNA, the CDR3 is TGTGCCAGTAGGACAGGCCCGAGCGGCTACACCTTC.

The CDR3 is CASSLWTGGTWTSGSWVEQFF. The CDR3 coding sequence is TGTGCCAGCAGTTTATGGACAGGGGGCACCTGGACTAGCGGGAGTTGGGTTGAGCAGTTCTTC. This chain connects TRBV28 to TRBJ2-1; 13 bases align to TRBD2. This CDR3 is built from 21 residues. CDR1 is MDHEN and CDR2 is SYDVKM in the germline V gene. V lost 0 bases, J lost 9 bases, and 20 bases stayed unmatched.

CDR3 sequence (DNA): TGTGCCATAAGCGGTAGCACAGATACGCAGTATTTT. It codes for CAISGSTDTQYF. The chain joins TRBV19 to TRBJ2-3; possible D gene TRBD2, 5 bases. The V end lost 10 bases, the J end lost 0 bases, and 8 bases lay between the germline ends. Germline-derived CDR1 and CDR2 are LNHDA and SQIVND (reference sequence). The length of the CDR3 is 12 residues.

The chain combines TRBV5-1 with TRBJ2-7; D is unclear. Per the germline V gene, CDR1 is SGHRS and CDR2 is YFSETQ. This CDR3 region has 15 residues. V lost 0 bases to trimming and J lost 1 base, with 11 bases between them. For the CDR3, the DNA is TGCGCCAGCAGCTTGGGGGCAGGCTGGTCCTACGAGCAGTACTTC. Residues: CASSLGAGWSYEQYF.

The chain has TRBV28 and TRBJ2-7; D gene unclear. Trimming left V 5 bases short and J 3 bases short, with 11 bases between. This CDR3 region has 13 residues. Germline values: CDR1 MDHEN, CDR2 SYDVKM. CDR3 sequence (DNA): TGTGCCAGCAGTCCCGGGTCTTACTACGAGCAGTACTTC. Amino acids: CASSPGSYYEQYF.

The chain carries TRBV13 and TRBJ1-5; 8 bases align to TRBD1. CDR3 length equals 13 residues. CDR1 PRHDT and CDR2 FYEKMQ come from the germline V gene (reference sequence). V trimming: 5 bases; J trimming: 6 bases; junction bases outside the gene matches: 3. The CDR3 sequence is CASSLDRVQPQHF. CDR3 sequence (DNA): TGTGCCAGCAGCCTGGACAGGGTTCAGCCCCAGCATTTT. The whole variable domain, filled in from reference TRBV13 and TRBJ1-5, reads AAGVIQSPRHLIKEKRETATLKCYPIPRHDTVYWYQQGPGQDPQFLISFYEKMQSDKGSIPDRFSAQQFSDYHSELNMSSLELGDSALYFCASSLDRVQPQHFGDGTRLSIL.

The chain's CDR3 is CASSLTSPGATNEKLFF. The DNA for the CDR3 is TGTGCCAGCAGCTTAACTTCCCCGGGGGCAACTAATGAAAAACTGTTTTTT. The rearrangement uses TRBV7-6 and TRBJ1-4; D possibly corresponds to TRBD1 (5 bases). CDR3 length equals 17 residues. V lost 2 bases, J lost 0 bases, and 13 bases lay in between. Germline CDR1 is SGHVS and CDR2 is FNYEAQ.

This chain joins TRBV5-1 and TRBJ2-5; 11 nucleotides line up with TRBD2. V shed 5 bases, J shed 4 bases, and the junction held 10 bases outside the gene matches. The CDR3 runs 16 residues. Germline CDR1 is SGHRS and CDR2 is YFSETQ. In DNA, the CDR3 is TGCGCCAGCAGTCTTTCCACCGGACTAGCGGGAGAGACCCAGTACTTC. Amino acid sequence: CASSLSTGLAGETQYF.

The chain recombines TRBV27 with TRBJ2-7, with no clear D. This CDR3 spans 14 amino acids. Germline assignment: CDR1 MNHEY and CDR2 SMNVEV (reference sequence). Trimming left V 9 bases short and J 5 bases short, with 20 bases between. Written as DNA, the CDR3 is TGTGCCAGTGGCTCCCCCTTGAAGGTCAACGAGCAGTACTTC. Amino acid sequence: CASGSPLKVNEQYF.

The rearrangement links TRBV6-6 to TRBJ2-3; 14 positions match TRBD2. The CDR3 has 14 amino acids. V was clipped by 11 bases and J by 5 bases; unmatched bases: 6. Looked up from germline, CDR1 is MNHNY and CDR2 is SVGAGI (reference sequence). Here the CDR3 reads CASRTSGRLDTQYF. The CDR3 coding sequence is TGTGCCTCCCGGACTAGCGGGAGGTTAGATACGCAGTATTTT.

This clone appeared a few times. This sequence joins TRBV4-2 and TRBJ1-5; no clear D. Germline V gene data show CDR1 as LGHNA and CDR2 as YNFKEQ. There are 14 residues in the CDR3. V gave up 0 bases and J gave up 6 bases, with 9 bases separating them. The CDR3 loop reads CASSQDDGPQPQHF. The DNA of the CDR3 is TGTGCCAGCAGCCAAGATGATGGGCCTCAGCCCCAGCATTTT.

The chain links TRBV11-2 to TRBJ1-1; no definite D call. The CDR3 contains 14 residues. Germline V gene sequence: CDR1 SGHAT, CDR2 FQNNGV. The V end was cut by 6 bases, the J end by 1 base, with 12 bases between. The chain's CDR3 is CASRHWTQNTEAFF. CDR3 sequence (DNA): TGTGCCAGCAGACACTGGACCCAGAACACTGAAGCTTTCTTT.

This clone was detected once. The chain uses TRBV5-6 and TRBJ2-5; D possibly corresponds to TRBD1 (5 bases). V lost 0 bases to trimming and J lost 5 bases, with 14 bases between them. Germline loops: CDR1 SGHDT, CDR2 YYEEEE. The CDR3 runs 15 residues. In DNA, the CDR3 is TGTGCCAGCAGCTTGGTTACAGGTGGCCCGGAGACCCAGTACTTC. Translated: CASSLVTGGPETQYF.

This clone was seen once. The CDR3 reads CASSPLEGSYNEQFF. The CDR3 DNA follows: TGTGCCAGCAGCCCCCTTGAGGGATCCTACAATGAGCAGTTCTTC. The rearrangement links TRBV7-2 to TRBJ2-1, with D possibly TRBD2 on 5 matching bases. Germline-derived CDR1 and CDR2 are SGHTA and FQGNSA. The CDR3 length is 15 residues. Between the trimmed V and J ends, which lost 5 bases and 1 base, there was a span of 12 bases.

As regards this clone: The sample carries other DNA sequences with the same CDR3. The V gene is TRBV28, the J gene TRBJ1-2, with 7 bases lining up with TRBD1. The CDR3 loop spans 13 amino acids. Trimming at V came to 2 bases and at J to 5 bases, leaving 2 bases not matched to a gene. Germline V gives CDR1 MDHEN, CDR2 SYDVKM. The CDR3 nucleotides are TGTGCCAGCAGTTTAGGGACAGATTATGGCTACACCTTC. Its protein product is CASSLGTDYGYTF.

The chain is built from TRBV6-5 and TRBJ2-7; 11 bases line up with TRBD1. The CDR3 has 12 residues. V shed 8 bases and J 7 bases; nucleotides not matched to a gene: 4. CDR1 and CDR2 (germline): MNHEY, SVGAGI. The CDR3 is CASGQGAREQYF. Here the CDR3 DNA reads TGTGCCAGCGGACAGGGGGCTCGGGAGCAGTACTTC.

This CDR3 is CAWSTPGLAAYNEQFF. In DNA form, the CDR3 reads TGTGCCTGGAGTACTCCGGGACTAGCGGCCTACAATGAGCAGTTCTTC. The chain combines TRBV30 with TRBJ2-1, with 11 positions matching TRBD2. Germline CDR1 is GTSNPN and CDR2 is SVGIG (reference sequence). V shed 2 bases, J shed 2 bases, and the junction held 5 bases outside the gene matches. This CDR3 contains 16 residues.

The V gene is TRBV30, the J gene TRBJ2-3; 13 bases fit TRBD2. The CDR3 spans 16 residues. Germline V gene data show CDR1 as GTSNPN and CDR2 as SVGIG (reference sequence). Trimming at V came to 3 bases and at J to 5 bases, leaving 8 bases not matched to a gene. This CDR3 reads CAWSPGLAGVEDTQYF. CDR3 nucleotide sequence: TGTGCCTGGAGCCCCGGACTAGCGGGAGTGGAAGATACGCAGTATTTT.

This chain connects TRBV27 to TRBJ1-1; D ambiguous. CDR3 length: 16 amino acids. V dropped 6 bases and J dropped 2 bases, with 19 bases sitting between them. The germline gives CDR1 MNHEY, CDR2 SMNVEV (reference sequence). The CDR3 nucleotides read TGTGCCAGCAGGATGACGGCTGTCCCCGGAAACACTGAAGCTTTCTTT. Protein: CASRMTAVPGNTEAFF.

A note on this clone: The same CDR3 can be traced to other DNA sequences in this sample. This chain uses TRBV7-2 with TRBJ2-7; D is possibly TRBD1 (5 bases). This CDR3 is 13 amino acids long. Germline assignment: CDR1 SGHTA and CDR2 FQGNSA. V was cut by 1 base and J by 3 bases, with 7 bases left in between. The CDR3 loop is CASSLGQIYEQYF. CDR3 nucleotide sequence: TGTGCCAGCAGCTTAGGACAGATCTACGAGCAGTACTTC.

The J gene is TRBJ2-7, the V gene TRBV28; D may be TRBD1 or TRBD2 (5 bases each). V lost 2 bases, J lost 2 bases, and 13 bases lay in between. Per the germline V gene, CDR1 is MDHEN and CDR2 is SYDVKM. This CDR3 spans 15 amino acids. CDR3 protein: CASSLPGQGPYEQYF. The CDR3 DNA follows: TGTGCCAGCAGTTTACCGGGTCAGGGACCCTACGAGCAGTACTTC.

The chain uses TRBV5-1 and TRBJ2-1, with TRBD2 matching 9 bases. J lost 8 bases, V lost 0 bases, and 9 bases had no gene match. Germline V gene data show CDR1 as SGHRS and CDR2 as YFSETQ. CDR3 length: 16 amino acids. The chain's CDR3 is CASSLESGGIYDEQFF. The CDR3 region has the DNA TGCGCCAGCAGCTTGGAGAGCGGGGGGATTTACGATGAGCAGTTCTTC.

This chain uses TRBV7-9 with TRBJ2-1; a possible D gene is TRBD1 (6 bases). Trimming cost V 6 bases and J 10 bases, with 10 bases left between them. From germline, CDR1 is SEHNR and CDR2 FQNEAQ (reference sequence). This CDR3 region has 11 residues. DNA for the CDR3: TGTGCCAGCAGTCCAGACAGGGAGCAGTTCTTC. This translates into CASSPDREQFF.